Following are 8 T cell receptor beta chains from one sample sequenced in a study of shared clonotypes between healthy human individuals (dated by TCRdb to 2018 to 2021). Receptors were amplified or captured by the immunoSEQ multiplex PCR assay. The clones in this table, taken by TCRdb from immuneACCESS, are in-frame only. Not every clone is retained; where verified, under half of the shortfall comes from an unresolved V gene, and the cause of the rest is unknown. Present in this sample are about 2.3 million clones, 85% to 95% of which were seen just once. 0.39% of the sample is taken by the ten largest. The sample was naive CD4+ T cells from PBMCs. The meaning of the sample's cell subset or site label: CD45RA+ positively selected. Receptor source: a man younger than 30 in good health. Some clones in this sample may be carry-over from other donors' samples.

This chain uses TRBV18 with TRBJ2-7; D gene ambiguous. The germline V and J ends were trimmed by 1 base and 4 bases, with 17 bases remaining between them. Germline CDR1 is KGHSH and CDR2 is LQKENI. This CDR3 spans 16 amino acids. CDR3 loop: CASSPRWSPGSYEQYF. CDR3 DNA: TGTGCCAGCTCACCACGGTGGTCTCCAGGCTCATACGAGCAGTACTTC. The whole variable domain, filled in from reference TRBV18 and TRBJ2-7, reads NAGVMQNPRHLVRRRGQEARLRCSPMKGHSHVYWYRQLPEEGLKFMVYLQKENIIDESGMPKERFSAEFPKEGPSILRIQQVVRGDSAAYFCASSPRWSPGSYEQYFGPGTRLTVT.

The chain is built from TRBV6-5 and TRBJ1-4, with TRBD1 matching over 7 bases. Germline V gives CDR1 MNHEY, CDR2 SVGAGI. V dropped 7 bases and J dropped 11; count of bases not matched to a gene: 13. The CDR3 length is 14 residues. CDR3 DNA: TGTGCCAGCACCGCGGACAGGTCCTTCGGGAAACTGTTTTTT. This codes for CASTADRSFGKLFF.

This clone appeared once. The chain is built from TRBV7-9 and TRBJ2-5; the D is unclear. The CDR3 runs 15 residues. Trimming pared 3 bases from V and 2 bases from J, leaving 13 bases between. CDR1 is SEHNR and CDR2 is FQNEAQ in the germline V gene (reference sequence). The DNA of the CDR3 is TGTGCCAGCAGCTTGATCCGAGACTTTCAAGAGACCCAGTACTTC. It translates to CASSLIRDFQETQYF.

For this clone: Other DNA sequences in this specimen translate into the identical CDR3. The rearrangement uses TRBV28 and TRBJ2-3; D is possibly TRBD1 or TRBD2 (5 bases each). The V end was cut by 2 bases, the J end by 4 bases, with 13 bases between. The CDR3 length is 15 residues. Germline V gives CDR1 MDHEN, CDR2 SYDVKM. For the CDR3, the DNA is TGTGCCAGCAGTTTAGGTGGGAGAGGGGCAGATACGCAGTATTTT. As protein: CASSLGGRGADTQYF.

V is TRBV9 and J is TRBJ1-5; a weak D match, TRBD1 (6 bases). With 0 bases removed from V and 6 bases from J, the gap between germline ends came to 13 bases. CDR3 length: 15 amino acids. From germline, CDR1 is SGDLS and CDR2 YYNGEE. The CDR3 DNA is TGTGCCAGCAGCGTAGGAGGAGGGGGTGTTCAGCCCCAGCATTTT. This gives the protein CASSVGGGGVQPQHF.

The CDR3 sequence is CASSTLNTEAFF. In nucleotides, the CDR3 is TGCGCCAGCAGCACATTGAACACTGAAGCTTTCTTT. The chain couples TRBV10-2 to TRBJ1-1; D not certain. The germline V gene has CDR1 WSHSY and CDR2 SAAADI. The germline V and J ends were trimmed by 6 bases and 0 bases, with 5 bases remaining between them. The CDR3 has 12 residues.

The chain recombines TRBV29-1 with TRBJ1-1; D remains ambiguous. Germline values: CDR1 SQVTM, CDR2 ANQGSEA. CDR3 length equals 11 residues. The germline V and J ends were trimmed by 6 bases and 4 bases, with 9 bases remaining between them. The CDR3 loop is CSVTKGTEAFF. The CDR3 coding sequence is TGCAGCGTCACTAAGGGCACTGAAGCTTTCTTT.

The table lists this clone with a few counts. The V gene is TRBV14, the J gene TRBJ1-1; the D gene is possibly TRBD1 (6 bases). V lost 10 bases to trimming and J lost 0 bases, with 12 bases between them. Germline V gene lookup returns CDR1 SGHDN and CDR2 FVKESK. This CDR3 is 13 amino acids long. CDR3 in amino acids: CATQRGLNTEAFF. CDR3 in DNA: TGTGCCACACAGAGGGGGTTGAACACTGAAGCTTTCTTT.